A single sample is the source of the 14 T cell receptor beta chains below, sequenced in a study of T-cell reconstitution after alpha-beta-depleted transplantation in children. Preparation of the TCRbeta library was carried out with unique molecular identifiers. TCRdb passed the PCR reads through MiXCR, listing each CDR3 protein once. Of about 580,000 distinct CDR3 sequences listed, more than 20% are singletons. The sample here was PBMCs, taken before TCRalphabeta/CD19-depleted stem cell transplant. These TCRs come from a boy under two years old with Wiskott-Aldrich syndrome, due to receive a stem cell transplant.

This clonotype was observed a handful of times. The rearrangement links TRBV12-3 or TRBV12-4 to TRBJ1-5; D not certain. Trimming removed 2 bases at V and 7 bases at J, with 12 bases between. CDR3 size: 14 residues. The CDR3 nucleotides read TGTGCCAGCAGTTTAAACAGACCGGAACAGCCCCAGCATTTT. Translation gives CASSLNRPEQPQHF.

The chain joins TRBV28 to TRBJ1-1, with D hard to call. V was pared by 3 bases and J by 11 bases, with 19 bases between. CDR3 length: 14 amino acids. The germline V gene has CDR1 MDHEN and CDR2 SYDVKM. Here the CDR3 reads CASSFGTAAPGAFF. The DNA for the CDR3 is TGTGCCAGCAGTTTCGGTACTGCCGCTCCTGGGGCTTTCTTT.

The chain joins TRBV12-3 or TRBV12-4 to TRBJ2-3; D is possibly TRBD2 (6 bases). The CDR3 runs 15 residues. The V end lost 3 bases, the J end lost 4 bases, and 14 bases lay between the germline ends. The CDR3 is CASSLGGRGPDTQYF. In DNA form, the CDR3 reads TGTGCCAGCAGTTTGGGGGGACGGGGACCAGATACGCAGTATTTT.

The DNA of the CDR3 is TGTGCCAGCAGCCAAACGGGGCGTACCGGGGAGCTGTTTTTT. It codes for CASSQTGRTGELFF. V gene TRBV3-1 combines with J gene TRBJ2-2; either TRBD1 or TRBD2 may supply D (5 bases each). CDR1 and CDR2 from the germline V gene are LGHDT and YNNKEL (reference sequence). The CDR3 sequence is 14 residues long. V was trimmed by 2 bases and J by 5 bases, leaving 9 bases between them.

This clonotype was seen at least ten times. V and J are TRBV5-1 and TRBJ1-4; a possible D gene is TRBD1 (6 bases). Germline CDR1 SGHRS, CDR2 YFSETQ. V lost 4 bases to trimming and J lost 0 bases, with 7 bases between them. The CDR3 runs 14 residues. CDR3 in amino acids: CASSRDTTNEKLFF. Here the CDR3 DNA reads TGCGCCAGCAGCCGGGACACAACTAATGAAAAACTGTTTTTT.

This clonotype was detected a few times. The chain links TRBV20-1 to TRBJ2-4; the match to TRBD1 covers 7 bases. Per germline, CDR1 DFQATT and CDR2 SNEGSKA (reference sequence). The length of the CDR3 is 15 residues. V shed 0 bases, J shed 8 bases, and the junction held 10 bases outside the gene matches. CDR3 residues: CSARDPGGARDIQYF. The CDR3 DNA is TGCAGTGCTAGAGATCCAGGGGGAGCGCGGGACATTCAGTACTTC.

For the CDR3, the DNA is TGTGCCTACGGGACAGCCCCTTCCTATGGCTACACCTTC. It codes for CAYGTAPSYGYTF. The rearrangement links TRBV30 to TRBJ1-2, with 7 bases lining up with TRBD1. The CDR3 has 13 amino acids. The J segment lost 4 bases and the V segment lost 7 bases, leaving 9 bases of the junction unmatched. Germline CDR1 GTSNPN, CDR2 SVGIG (reference sequence).

This clonotype has more than one count but fewer than ten. The genes are TRBV27 and TRBJ1-5; 8 bases fit TRBD1. The germline V gene has CDR1 MNHEY and CDR2 SMNVEV (reference sequence). V was pared by 5 bases and J by 4 bases, with 7 bases of the junction left unmatched. This CDR3 has 15 residues. The CDR3 spells CASSLRRGPNQPQHF. The CDR3, as DNA: TGTGCCAGCAGTCTGCGCAGGGGGCCGAATCAGCCCCAGCATTTT.

The chain has TRBV5-1 and TRBJ2-1, with TRBD1 as a possible D gene (7 bases). The V and J ends lost 1 base and 7 bases respectively, with 15 bases between them. The length of the CDR3 is 15 residues. Germline V gene lookup returns CDR1 SGHRS and CDR2 YFSETQ. CDR3 sequence (DNA): TGCGCCAGCAGCTTGAGCTCAGGGGGAGGTAATGAGCAGTTCTTC. It is translated as CASSLSSGGGNEQFF.

The chain employs TRBV7-8 and TRBJ2-1; D is unclear. Germline V lookup: CDR1 SGHVS, CDR2 FQNEAQ. V lost 0 bases and J 10 bases, leaving 10 bases between the germline ends. There are 13 residues in the CDR3. In DNA form, the CDR3 reads TGTGCCAGCAGCTTAGCGGGTGGTCTAGAGCAGTTCTTC. Amino acid sequence: CASSLAGGLEQFF.

Many counts were recorded for this clonotype. The chain joins TRBV5-1 to TRBJ2-1; D perhaps matches TRBD1 (5 bases). The CDR3 runs to 15 residues. Germline loops: CDR1 SGHRS, CDR2 YFSETQ. V was pared by 0 bases and J by 2 bases, with 9 bases between. This chain's CDR3 is CASSLGWGAYNEQFF. In DNA form, the CDR3 reads TGCGCCAGCAGCTTGGGGTGGGGCGCCTACAATGAGCAGTTCTTC.

The J gene is TRBJ1-2, the V gene TRBV4-1; D possibly corresponds to TRBD1 (6 bases). V was clipped by 1 base and J by 0 bases, with 9 bases between them. The germline CDR1 and CDR2 sequences are MGHRA and YSYEKL. The CDR3 contains 15 residues. The CDR3 here is CASSQGTAANYGYTF. The DNA of the CDR3 is TGCGCCAGCAGCCAAGGGACAGCCGCTAACTATGGCTACACCTTC.

In this sample, this clonotype turned up a few times. The chain carries TRBV5-6 and TRBJ2-3, with 13 positions matching TRBD2. The V gene end was trimmed by 0 bases and the J gene end by 4 bases; junction bases not matched to a gene: 8. There are 18 residues in the CDR3. Per germline, CDR1 SGHDT and CDR2 YYEEEE. The CDR3 loop reads CASSLAGLAGDRPDTQYF. DNA for the CDR3: TGTGCCAGCAGCTTGGCCGGACTAGCGGGAGACAGGCCAGATACGCAGTATTTT.

The chain couples TRBV7-7 to TRBJ2-3; D call uncertain. The CDR3 loop spans 13 amino acids. V lost 2 bases and J 6 bases, leaving 9 bases between the germline ends. Germline V lookup: CDR1 SSHAT, CDR2 FNYEAQ (reference sequence). CDR3 amino acids: CASSLNVRDTQYF. For the CDR3, the DNA is TGTGCCAGCAGCTTAAACGTCCGGGATACGCAGTATTTT.